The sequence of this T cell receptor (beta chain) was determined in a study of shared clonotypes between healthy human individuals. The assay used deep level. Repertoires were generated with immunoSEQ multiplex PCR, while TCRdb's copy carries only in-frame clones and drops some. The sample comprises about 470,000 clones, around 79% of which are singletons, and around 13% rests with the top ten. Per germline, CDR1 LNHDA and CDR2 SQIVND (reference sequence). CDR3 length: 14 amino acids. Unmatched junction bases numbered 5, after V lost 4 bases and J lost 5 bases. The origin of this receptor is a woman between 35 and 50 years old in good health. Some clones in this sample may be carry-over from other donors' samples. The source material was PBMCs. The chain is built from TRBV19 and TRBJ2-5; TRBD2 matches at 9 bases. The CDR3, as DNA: TGTGCCAGTAGTAGGCGGGAGGGTAGTGAGACCCAGTACTTC. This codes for CASSRREGSETQYF.